This T cell receptor (beta chain) appears in the sequencing data of a study of cytomegalovirus exposure and HLA in healthy donors. Across the whole study: A data release that came early held about 89 million unique TCRs from HLA-typed donors.

With respect to this clone: Its matching antigen is unknown.

CDR1 and CDR2 (germline): KGHSH, LQKENI. The J segment lost 2 bases and the V segment lost 6 bases, leaving 9 bases of the junction unmatched. The CDR3 extends over 15 amino acids. 13 Jbeta primers and 60 Vbeta primers were used for the PCR. The repertoire was sequenced with immunoSEQ multiplex PCR; TCRdb's copy has only in-frame clones and lacks some. Here the sample spans some 180,000 clones, around 77% being singletons. The study's findings and limits: Across donors, presence/absence analyses took sequencing depth to be roughly uniform. The study had only CMV serostatus as immune exposure information. Upon later analysis, TCR association rates were observed to vary by HLA locus, being highest for DRB1 and lowest for HLA-C.

V and J are TRBV18 and TRBJ2-7; 8 bases align to TRBD2. This clonotype originated in a woman in her thirties in good health and CMV-seronegative. The material sequenced was PBMCs. The CDR3 is CASSVSGGPPYEQYF. CDR3 DNA: TGTGCCAGCTCGGTCTCGGGAGGGCCCCCCTACGAGCAGTACTTC.